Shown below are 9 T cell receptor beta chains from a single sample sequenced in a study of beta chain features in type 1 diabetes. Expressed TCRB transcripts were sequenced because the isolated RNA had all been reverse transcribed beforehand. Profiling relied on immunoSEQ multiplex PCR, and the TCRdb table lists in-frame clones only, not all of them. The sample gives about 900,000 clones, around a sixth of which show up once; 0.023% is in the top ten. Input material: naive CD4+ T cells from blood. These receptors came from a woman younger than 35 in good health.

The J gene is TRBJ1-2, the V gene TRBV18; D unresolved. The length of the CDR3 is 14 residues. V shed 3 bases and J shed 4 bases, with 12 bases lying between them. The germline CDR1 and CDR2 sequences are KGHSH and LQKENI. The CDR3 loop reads CASSPRESTYGYTF. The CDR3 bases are TGTGCCAGCTCACCCAGAGAGTCAACCTATGGCTACACCTTC.

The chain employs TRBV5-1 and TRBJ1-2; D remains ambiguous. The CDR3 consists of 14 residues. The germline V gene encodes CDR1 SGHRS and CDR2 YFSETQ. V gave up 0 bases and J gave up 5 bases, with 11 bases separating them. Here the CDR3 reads CASSLGGSEYGYTF. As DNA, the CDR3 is TGCGCCAGCAGCTTGGGCGGGAGTGAGTATGGCTACACCTTC.

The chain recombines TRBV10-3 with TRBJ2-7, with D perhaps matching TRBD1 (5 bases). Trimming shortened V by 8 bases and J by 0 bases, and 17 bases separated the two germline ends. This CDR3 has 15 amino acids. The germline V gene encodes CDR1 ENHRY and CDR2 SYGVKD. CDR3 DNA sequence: TGTGCCATCGCTAAAAGGGGTCCGCTCTCCTACGAGCAGTACTTC. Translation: CAIAKRGPLSYEQYF.

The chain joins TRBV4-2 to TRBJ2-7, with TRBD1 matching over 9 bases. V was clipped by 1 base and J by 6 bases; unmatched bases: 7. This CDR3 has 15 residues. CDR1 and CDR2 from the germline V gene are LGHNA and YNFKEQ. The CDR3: CASSQAGRTGAEQYF. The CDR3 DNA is TGTGCCAGCAGCCAAGCCGGCCGGACAGGGGCCGAGCAGTACTTC.

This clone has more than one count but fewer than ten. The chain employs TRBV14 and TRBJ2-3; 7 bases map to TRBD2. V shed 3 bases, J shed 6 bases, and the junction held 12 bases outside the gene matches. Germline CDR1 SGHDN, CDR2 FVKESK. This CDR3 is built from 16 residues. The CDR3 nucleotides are TGTGCCAGCAGCCATCGCGGCGGGAGTTTGACGGATACGCAGTATTTT. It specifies CASSHRGGSLTDTQYF.

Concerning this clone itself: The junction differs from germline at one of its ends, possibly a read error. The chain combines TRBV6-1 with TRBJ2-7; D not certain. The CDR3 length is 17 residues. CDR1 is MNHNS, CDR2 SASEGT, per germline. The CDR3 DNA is TGTGCCATCAGTGAGTCCGGTCTCCGTGGGGATTCCTACGAGCAGTACTTC. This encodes CAISESGLRGDSYEQYF.

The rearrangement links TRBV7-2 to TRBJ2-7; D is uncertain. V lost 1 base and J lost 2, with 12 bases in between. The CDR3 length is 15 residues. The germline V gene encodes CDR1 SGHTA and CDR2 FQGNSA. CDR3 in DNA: TGTGCCAGCAGCTTAGGTAATTGGATTGCCTACGAGCAGTACTTC. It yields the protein CASSLGNWIAYEQYF.

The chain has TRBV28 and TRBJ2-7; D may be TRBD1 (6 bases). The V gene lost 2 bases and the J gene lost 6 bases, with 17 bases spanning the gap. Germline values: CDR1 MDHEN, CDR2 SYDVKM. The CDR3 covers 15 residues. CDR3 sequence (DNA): TGTGCCAGCAGTTTACAGGGGTCGGGGTATTTCGAGCAGTACTTC. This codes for CASSLQGSGYFEQYF.

CDR3 coding DNA: TGTGCCAGCACTCGAGCGGGACCTGGCTACGAGCAGTACTTC. This translates into CASTRAGPGYEQYF. The gene calls are TRBV7-9 and TRBJ2-7; 7 bases agree with TRBD2. This CDR3 region has 14 residues. Unmatched junction bases numbered 9, after V lost 7 bases and J lost 3 bases. Germline CDR1 SEHNR, CDR2 FQNEAQ (reference sequence).